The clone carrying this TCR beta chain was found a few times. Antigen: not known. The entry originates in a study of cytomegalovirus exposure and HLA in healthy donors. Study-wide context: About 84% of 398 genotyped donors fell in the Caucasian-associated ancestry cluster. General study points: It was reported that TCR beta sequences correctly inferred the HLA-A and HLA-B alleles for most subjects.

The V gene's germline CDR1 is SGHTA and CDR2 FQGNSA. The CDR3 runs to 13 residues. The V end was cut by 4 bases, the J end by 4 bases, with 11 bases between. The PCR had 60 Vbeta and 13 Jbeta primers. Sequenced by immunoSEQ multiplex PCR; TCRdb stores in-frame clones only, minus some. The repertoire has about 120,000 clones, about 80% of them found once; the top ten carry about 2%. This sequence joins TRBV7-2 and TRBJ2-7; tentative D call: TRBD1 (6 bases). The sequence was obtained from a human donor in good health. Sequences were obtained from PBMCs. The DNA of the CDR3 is TGTGCCAGCAGCTCCTATACAGGGTACGAGCAGTACTTC. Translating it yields CASSSYTGYEQYF. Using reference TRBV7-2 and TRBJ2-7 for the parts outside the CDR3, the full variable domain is GAGVSQSPSNKVTEKGKDVELRCDPISGHTALYWYRQSLGQGLEFLIYFQGNSAPDKSGLPSDRFSAERTGGSVSTLTIQRTQQEDSAVYLCASSSYTGYEQYFGPGTRLTVT.